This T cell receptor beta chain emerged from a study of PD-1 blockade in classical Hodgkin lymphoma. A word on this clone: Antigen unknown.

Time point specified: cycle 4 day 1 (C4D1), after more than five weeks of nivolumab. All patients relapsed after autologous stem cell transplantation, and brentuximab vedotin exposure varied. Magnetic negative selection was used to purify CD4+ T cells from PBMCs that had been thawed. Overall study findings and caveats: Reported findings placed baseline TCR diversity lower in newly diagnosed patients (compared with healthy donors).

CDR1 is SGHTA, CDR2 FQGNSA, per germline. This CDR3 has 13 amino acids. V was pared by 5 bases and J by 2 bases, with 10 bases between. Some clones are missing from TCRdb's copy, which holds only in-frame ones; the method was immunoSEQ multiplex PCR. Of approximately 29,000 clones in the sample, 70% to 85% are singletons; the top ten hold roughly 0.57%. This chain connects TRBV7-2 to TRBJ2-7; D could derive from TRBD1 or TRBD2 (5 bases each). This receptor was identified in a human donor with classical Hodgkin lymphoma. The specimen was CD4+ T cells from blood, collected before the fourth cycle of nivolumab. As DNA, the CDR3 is TGTGCCAGCAGCCGGGACCAACCCTACGAGCAGTACTTC. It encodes CASSRDQPYEQYF.